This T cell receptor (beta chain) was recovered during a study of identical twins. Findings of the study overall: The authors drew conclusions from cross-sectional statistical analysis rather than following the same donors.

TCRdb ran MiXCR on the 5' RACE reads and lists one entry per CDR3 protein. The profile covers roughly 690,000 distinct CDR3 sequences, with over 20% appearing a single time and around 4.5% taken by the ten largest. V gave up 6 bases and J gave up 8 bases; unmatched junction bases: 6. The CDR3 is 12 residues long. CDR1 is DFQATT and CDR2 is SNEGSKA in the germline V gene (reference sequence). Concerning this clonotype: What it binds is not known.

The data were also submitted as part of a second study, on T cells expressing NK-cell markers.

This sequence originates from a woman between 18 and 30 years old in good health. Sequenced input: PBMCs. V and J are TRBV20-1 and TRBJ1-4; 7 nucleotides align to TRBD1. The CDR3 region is CSAARGQEKLFF. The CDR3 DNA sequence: TGCAGTGCCGCTAGGGGGCAAGAAAAACTGTTTTTT.